This T cell receptor (beta chain) was identified in a study of CD8 T cells in ankylosing spondylitis. There are many counts of this clonotype. The antigen is unknown. Findings and limits, study-wide: Earlier reports found some motif variants in synovial fluid and blood in reactive arthritis. Made up of eight highly homologous variants, a TCR beta motif appeared characteristic of ankylosing spondylitis blood. Clones that were linked to disease were CD8+ and were relatively rare in peripheral blood.

Making the TCR beta libraries involved quantitative 5'-RACE with molecular barcodes. TCRdb re-derived calls from the 5' RACE reads in MiXCR, one entry per CDR3 protein. Here the sample spans around 130,000 distinct CDR3 sequences, 9.3% being singletons. This CDR3 has 15 amino acids. V was shortened by 0 bases and J by 4 bases, with 10 bases between the two germline ends. Per germline, CDR1 SGHKS and CDR2 YYEKEE (reference sequence). The specimen sequenced was blood, either unsorted or a sorted T cell fraction (not recorded which). The V and J genes are TRBV5-5 and TRBJ2-2, with D unclear. The TCR was taken from a male donor with ankylosing spondylitis or in good health (not recorded which). The DNA for the CDR3 is TGTGCCAGCAGCTTGGGACTCCGAATCACCGGGGAGCTGTTTTTT. Its translation is CASSLGLRITGELFF.